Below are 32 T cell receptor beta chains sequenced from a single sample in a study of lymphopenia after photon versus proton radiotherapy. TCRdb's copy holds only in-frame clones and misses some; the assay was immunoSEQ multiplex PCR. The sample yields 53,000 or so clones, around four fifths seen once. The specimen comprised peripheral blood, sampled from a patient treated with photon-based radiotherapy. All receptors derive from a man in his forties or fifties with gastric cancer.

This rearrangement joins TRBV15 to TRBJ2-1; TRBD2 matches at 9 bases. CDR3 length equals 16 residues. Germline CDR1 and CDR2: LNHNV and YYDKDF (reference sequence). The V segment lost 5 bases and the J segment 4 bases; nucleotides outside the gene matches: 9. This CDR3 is CATSAGREGIYNEQFF. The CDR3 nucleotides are TGTGCCACCAGCGCTGGGCGGGAGGGGATTTACAATGAGCAGTTCTTC.

CDR3 in amino acids: CASSFGGTVGGNTIYF. The CDR3 DNA reads as TGTGCCAGCAGCTTTGGCGGGACAGTCGGTGGAAACACCATATATTTT. V gene TRBV7-2 combines with J gene TRBJ1-3; 7 bases are shared with TRBD1. Germline V gives CDR1 SGHTA, CDR2 FQGNSA. CDR3 length equals 16 residues. Trimming cost V 3 bases and J 3 bases; bases outside gene matches: 8.

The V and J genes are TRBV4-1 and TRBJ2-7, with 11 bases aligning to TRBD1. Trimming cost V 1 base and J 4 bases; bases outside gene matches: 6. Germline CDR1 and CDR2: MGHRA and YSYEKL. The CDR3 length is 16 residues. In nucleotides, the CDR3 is TGCGCCAGCAGCCAAGGGACAGGGGGCGAGTTTTACGAGCAGTACTTC. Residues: CASSQGTGGEFYEQYF.

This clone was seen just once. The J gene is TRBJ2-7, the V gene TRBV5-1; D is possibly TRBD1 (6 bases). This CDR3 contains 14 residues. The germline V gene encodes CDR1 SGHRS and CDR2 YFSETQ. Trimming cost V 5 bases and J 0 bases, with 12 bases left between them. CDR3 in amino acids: CASRRQDSSYEQYF. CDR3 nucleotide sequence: TGCGCCAGCAGACGGCAGGACAGCTCCTACGAGCAGTACTTC.

The CDR3 loop reads CASRHDGLQMNTEAFF. In DNA, the CDR3 is TGTGCCAGCAGACACGACGGACTCCAAATGAACACTGAAGCTTTCTTT. The J gene is TRBJ1-1, the V gene TRBV5-4; D unresolved. Trimming removed 5 bases at V and 0 bases at J, with 17 bases between. Germline lookup yields CDR1 SGHNT and CDR2 YYREEE (reference sequence). The CDR3 extends over 16 amino acids. The whole variable domain, remainder taken from reference TRBV5-4 and TRBJ1-1, is ETGVTQSPTHLIKTRGQQVTLRCSSQSGHNTVSWYQQALGQGPQFIFQYYREEENGRGNFPPRFSGLQFPNYSSELNVNALELDDSALYLCASRHDGLQMNTEAFFGQGTRLTVV.

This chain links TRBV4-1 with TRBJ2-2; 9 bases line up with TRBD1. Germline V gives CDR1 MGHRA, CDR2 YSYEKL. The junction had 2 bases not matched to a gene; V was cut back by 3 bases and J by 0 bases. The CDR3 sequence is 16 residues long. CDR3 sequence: CASSQRQGANTGELFF. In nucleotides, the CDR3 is TGCGCCAGCAGCCAGCGACAGGGGGCGAACACCGGGGAGCTGTTTTTT.

The chain's CDR3 is CASSPGASETYEQYF. The CDR3 nucleotides read TGTGCCAGCTCACCGGGGGCTAGCGAAACCTACGAGCAGTACTTC. This chain uses TRBV18 with TRBJ2-7; TRBD1 or TRBD2 may be the D gene (6 bases each). With 3 bases removed from V and 2 bases from J, the gap between germline ends came to 14 bases. Germline V gene sequence: CDR1 KGHSH, CDR2 LQKENI. CDR3 length equals 15 residues.

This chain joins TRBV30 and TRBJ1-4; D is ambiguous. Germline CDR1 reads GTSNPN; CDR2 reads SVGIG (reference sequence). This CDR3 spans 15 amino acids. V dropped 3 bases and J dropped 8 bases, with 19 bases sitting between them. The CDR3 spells CAWSGARGNNEKLFF. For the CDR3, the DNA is TGTGCCTGGAGCGGAGCCCGGGGTAATAACGAAAAACTGTTTTTT.

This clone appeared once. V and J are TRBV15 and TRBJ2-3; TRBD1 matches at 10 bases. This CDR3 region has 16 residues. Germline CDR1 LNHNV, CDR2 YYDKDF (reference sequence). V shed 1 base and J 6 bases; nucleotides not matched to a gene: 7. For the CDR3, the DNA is TGTGCCACCAGCAGAGGGACAGGGGGGAAAGTGGATACGCAGTATTTT. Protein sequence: CATSRGTGGKVDTQYF.

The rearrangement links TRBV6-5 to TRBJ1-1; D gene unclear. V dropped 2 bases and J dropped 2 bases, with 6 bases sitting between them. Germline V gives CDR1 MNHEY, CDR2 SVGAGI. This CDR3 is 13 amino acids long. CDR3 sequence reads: CASSYQDNTEAFF. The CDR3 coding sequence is TGTGCCAGCAGTTACCAGGACAACACTGAAGCTTTCTTT.

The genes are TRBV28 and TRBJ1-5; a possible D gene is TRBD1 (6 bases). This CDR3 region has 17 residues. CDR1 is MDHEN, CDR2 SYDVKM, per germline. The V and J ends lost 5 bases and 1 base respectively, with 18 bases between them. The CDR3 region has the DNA TGTGCCAGCAGTCCCTCGAACAGGGTCCGAAGCAATCAGCCCCAGCATTTT. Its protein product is CASSPSNRVRSNQPQHF.

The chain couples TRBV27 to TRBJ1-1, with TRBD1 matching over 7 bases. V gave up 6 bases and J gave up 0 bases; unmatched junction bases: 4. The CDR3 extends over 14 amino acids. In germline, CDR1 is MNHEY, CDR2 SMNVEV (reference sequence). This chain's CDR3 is CASRTGTMNTEAFF. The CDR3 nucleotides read TGTGCCAGCAGGACAGGGACCATGAACACTGAAGCTTTCTTT.

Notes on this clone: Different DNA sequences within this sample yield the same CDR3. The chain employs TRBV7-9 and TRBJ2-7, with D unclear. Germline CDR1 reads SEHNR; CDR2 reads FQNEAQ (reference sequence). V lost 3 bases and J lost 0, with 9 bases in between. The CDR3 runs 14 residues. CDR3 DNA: TGTGCCAGCAGCTTCGGGCAGCCCTCCTACGAGCAGTACTTC. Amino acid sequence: CASSFGQPSYEQYF.

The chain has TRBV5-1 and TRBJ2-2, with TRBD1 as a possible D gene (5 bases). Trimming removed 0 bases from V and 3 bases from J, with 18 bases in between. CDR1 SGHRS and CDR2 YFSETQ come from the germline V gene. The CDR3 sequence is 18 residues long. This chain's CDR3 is CASSLAPQDPKYTGELFF. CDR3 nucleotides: TGCGCCAGCAGCTTGGCCCCACAGGATCCAAAATACACCGGGGAGCTGTTTTTT.

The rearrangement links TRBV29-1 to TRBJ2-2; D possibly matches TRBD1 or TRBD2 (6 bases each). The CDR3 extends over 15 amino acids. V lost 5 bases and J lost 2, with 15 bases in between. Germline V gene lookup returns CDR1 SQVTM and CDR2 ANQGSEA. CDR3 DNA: TGCAGCGTTTCAGGGGCTAGCGCCAACACCGGGGAGCTGTTTTTT. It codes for CSVSGASANTGELFF.

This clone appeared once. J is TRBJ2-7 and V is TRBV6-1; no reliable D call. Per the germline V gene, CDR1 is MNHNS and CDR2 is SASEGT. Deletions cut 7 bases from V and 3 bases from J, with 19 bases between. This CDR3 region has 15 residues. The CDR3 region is CASNPARPRDYEQYF. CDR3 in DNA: TGTGCCAGCAATCCAGCTCGCCCAAGGGACTACGAGCAGTACTTC.

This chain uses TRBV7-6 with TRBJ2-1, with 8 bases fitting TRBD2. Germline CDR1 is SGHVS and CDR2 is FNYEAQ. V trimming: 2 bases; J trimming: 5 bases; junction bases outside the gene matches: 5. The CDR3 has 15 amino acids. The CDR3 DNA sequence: TGTGCCAGCAGCTTAATCACTAGCGGAAACAATGAGCAGTTCTTC. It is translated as CASSLITSGNNEQFF.

The DNA of the CDR3 is TGTGCCAGCAGTTTAGGCGGAAGGGCAGGGGGTATCGCTTTCTTT. Translated: CASSLGGRAGGIAFF. This chain uses TRBV28 with TRBJ1-1, with TRBD1 matching over 7 bases. Trimming cost V 2 bases and J 11 bases; bases outside gene matches: 14. CDR1 and CDR2 from the germline V gene are MDHEN and SYDVKM. The CDR3 has 15 amino acids.

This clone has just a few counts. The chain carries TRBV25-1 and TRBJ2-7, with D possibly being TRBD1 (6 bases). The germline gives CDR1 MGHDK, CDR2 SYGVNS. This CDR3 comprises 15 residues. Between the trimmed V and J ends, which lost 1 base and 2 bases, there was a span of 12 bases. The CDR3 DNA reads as TGTGCCAGCAGTGAATTAACAGGGTATACCTACGAGCAGTACTTC. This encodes CASSELTGYTYEQYF.

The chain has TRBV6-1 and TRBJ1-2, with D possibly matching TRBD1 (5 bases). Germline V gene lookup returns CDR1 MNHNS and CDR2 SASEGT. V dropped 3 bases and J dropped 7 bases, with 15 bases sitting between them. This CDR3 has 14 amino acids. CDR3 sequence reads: CASSEGRVGGGYTF. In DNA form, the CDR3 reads TGTGCCAGCAGTGAGGGAAGAGTGGGGGGTGGCTACACCTTC.

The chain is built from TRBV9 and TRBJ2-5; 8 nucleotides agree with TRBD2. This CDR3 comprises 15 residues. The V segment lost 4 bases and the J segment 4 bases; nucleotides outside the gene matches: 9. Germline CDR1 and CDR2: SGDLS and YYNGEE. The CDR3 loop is CASSPPAGLGETQYF. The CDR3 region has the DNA TGTGCCAGCAGCCCCCCCGCGGGACTAGGAGAGACCCAGTACTTC.

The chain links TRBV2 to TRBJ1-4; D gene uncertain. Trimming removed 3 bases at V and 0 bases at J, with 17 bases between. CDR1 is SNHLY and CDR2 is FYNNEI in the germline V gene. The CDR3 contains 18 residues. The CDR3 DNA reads TGTGCCAGCAGTGAGTCCCTAGGCGGAAGAGCAACTAATGAAAAACTGTTTTTT. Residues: CASSESLGGRATNEKLFF.

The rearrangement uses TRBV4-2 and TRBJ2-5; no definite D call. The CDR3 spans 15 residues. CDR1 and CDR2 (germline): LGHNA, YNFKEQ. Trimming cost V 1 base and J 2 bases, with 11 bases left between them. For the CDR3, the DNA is TGTGCCAGCAGCCAAGTCTCTCCAGGACAAGAGACCCAGTACTTC. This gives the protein CASSQVSPGQETQYF.

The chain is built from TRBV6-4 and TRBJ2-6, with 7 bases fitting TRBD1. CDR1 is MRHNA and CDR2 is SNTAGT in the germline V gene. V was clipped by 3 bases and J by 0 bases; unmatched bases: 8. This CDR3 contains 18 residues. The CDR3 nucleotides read TGTGCCAGCAGTGAGGTCGAAGAGGGGGCCTCTGGGGCCAACGTCCTGACTTTC. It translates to CASSEVEEGASGANVLTF.

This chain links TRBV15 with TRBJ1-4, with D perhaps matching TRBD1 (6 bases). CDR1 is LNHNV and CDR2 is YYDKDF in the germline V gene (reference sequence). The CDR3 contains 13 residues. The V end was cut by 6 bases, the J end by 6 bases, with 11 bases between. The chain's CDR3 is CATSLGGYEKLFF. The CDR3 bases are TGTGCCACCAGTCTAGGGGGGTATGAAAAACTGTTTTTT. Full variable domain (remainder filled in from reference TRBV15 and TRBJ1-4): DAMVIQNPRYQVTQFGKPVTLSCSQTLNHNVMYWYQQKSSQAPKLLFHYYDKDFNNEADTPDNFQSRRPNTSFCFLDIRSPGLGDTAMYLCATSLGGYEKLFFGSGTQLSVL.

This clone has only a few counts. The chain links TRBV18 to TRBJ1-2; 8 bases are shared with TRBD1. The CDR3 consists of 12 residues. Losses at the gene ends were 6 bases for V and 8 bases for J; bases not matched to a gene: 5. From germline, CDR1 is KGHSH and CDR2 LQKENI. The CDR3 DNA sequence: TGTGCCAGCTCTTCGGGACAGGAGGGCTACACCTTC. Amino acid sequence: CASSSGQEGYTF. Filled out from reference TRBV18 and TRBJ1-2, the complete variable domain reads NAGVMQNPRHLVRRRGQEARLRCSPMKGHSHVYWYRQLPEEGLKFMVYLQKENIIDESGMPKERFSAEFPKEGPSILRIQQVVRGDSAAYFCASSSGQEGYTFGSGTRLTVV.

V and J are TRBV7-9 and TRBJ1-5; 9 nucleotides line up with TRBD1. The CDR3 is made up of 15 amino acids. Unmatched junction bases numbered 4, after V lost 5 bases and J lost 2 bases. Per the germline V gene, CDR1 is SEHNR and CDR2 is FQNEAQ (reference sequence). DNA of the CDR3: TGTGCCAGCAGCCGGGACAGGGTTGGCAATCAGCCCCAGCATTTT. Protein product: CASSRDRVGNQPQHF.

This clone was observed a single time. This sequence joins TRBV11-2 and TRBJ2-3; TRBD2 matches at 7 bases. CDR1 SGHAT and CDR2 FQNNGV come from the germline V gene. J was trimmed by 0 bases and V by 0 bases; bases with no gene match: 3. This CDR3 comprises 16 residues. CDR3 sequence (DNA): TGTGCCAGCAGCTTAGAAGGGAGGGCTAGCACAGATACGCAGTATTTT. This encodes CASSLEGRASTDTQYF.

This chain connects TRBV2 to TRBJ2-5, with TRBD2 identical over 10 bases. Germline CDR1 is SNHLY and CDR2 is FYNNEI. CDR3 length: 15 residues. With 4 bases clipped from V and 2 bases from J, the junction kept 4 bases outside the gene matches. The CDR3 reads CASSGGTSEQETQYF. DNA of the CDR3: TGTGCCAGCAGTGGCGGGACTAGCGAACAAGAGACCCAGTACTTC.

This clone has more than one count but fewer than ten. CDR3 coding DNA: TGTGCCAGCAGCTTAGCCGACACCATCTACGAGCAGTACTTC. Translation gives CASSLADTIYEQYF. This sequence joins TRBV7-6 and TRBJ2-7; unclear D gene. The CDR3 consists of 14 residues. Trimming removed 0 bases from V and 3 bases from J, with 9 bases in between. Germline V lookup: CDR1 SGHVS, CDR2 FNYEAQ.

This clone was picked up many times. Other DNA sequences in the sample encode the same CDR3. This CDR3 reads CASRGDSYEQYF. CDR3 sequence (DNA): TGTGCCAGCAGGGGGGACAGTTACGAGCAGTACTTC. This chain joins TRBV27 and TRBJ2-7, with 7 bases lining up with TRBD1. Germline CDR1 MNHEY, CDR2 SMNVEV (reference sequence). J lost 4 bases, V lost 6 bases, and 3 bases had no gene match. CDR3 length equals 12 residues.

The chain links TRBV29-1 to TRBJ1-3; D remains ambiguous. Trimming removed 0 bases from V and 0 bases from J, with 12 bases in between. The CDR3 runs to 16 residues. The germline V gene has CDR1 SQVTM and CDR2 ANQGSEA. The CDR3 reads CSVEDHRGGSGNTIYF. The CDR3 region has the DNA TGCAGCGTTGAAGATCATCGGGGAGGCTCTGGAAACACCATATATTTT.